Reported below is one T cell receptor beta chain. In germline, CDR1 is LGHDT, CDR2 YNNKEL (reference sequence). V shed 2 bases and J shed 8 bases, with 6 bases lying between them. This CDR3 has 11 amino acids. The sample belongs to a study of CD8 T cells in Susac syndrome. RNA, at about 0.45 to 1 ug, was reverse transcribed with random hexamers. TCR beta CDR3 was amplified by immunoSEQ multiplex PCR. This amplification extended across 54 Vbeta and 13 Jbeta segments. TCRdb recomputed calls from the immunoSEQ multiplex PCR reads with MiXCR, one row per CDR3 protein. The sample includes around 130,000 distinct CDR3 sequences, nearly 96% of them seen just once. TEMRA cells were FACS-enriched, unlike CD8+ and CD4+ T cells, which were negatively isolated.

This TCR was sampled from a human donor with Susac syndrome. J is TRBJ1-1 and V is TRBV3-1, with unresolved D. Material for sequencing was CD4+ T cells from PBMCs. CDR3 sequence: CASSQMWEAFF. CDR3 in DNA: TGTGCCAGCAGCCAAATGTGGGAAGCTTTCTTT.